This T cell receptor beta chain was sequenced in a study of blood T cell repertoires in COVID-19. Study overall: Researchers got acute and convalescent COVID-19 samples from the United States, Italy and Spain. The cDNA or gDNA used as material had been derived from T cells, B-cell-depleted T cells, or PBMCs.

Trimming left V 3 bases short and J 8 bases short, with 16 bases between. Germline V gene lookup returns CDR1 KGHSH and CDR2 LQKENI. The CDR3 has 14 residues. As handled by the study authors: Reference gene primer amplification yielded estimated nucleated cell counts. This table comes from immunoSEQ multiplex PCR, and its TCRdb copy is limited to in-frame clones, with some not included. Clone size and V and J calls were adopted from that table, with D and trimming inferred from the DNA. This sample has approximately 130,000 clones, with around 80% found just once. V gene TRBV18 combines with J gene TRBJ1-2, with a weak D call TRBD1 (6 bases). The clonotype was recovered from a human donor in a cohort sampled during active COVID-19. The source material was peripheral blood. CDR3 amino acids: CASSPNRETEGYTF. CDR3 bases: TGTGCCAGCTCACCCAACAGGGAAACTGAAGGCTACACCTTC.